The clone carrying this T cell receptor beta chain was seen a few times. The antigen remains unidentified. The source of the sample is a study of T cell repertoires in cytomegalovirus infection. The CDR3 has 16 amino acids. CDR1 and CDR2 (germline): SGHNT, YYREEE (reference sequence). The V gene lost 4 bases and the J gene lost 1 base, with 17 bases spanning the gap. Each CDR3 protein gets one entry after TCRdb re-called the reads with MiXCR. Altogether some 43,000 distinct CDR3 sequences are present, 20% to 25% being singletons, with the ten largest covering 70% to 90%. V usage is TRBV5-4 and J usage is TRBJ1-1; perhaps TRBD1 as D (6 bases). The origin of this receptor is a human donor in good health (CMV status not recorded). Some clones in this sample may be carry-over from other donors' samples. The sequences come from CD8+ T cells from cultured PBMCs, collected from culture after CMV antigen stimulation. The CDR3 here is CASSLDGRGPNTEAFF. The CDR3 nucleotides are TGTGCCAGCAGCCTTGATGGTCGGGGGCCGAACACTGAAGCTTTCTTT.